This T cell receptor beta chain was recorded in a study of control samples from healthy donors and cancer patients. Germline CDR1 and CDR2: SGHDT and YYEEEE. V lost 0 bases and J lost 10, with 23 bases in between. CDR3 length: 17 residues. Measured with immunoSEQ multiplex PCR; TCRdb has only the in-frame clones, and not every one. The sample gives about 94,000 clones, less than 95% of which show up once; over 3% is in the top ten. Input material: blood. The origin of this receptor is a woman aged 18-35 years in good health. The chain uses TRBV5-6 and TRBJ2-1; either TRBD1 or TRBD2 may fit D (5 bases each). The CDR3: CASSLALGLPRGGEQFF. The CDR3 DNA is TGTGCCAGCAGCTTGGCCTTGGGCCTGCCGAGGGGTGGAGAGCAGTTCTTC. The variable domain in full, completed from reference TRBV5-6 and TRBJ2-1, reads DAGVTQSPTHLIKTRGQQVTLRCSPKSGHDTVSWYQQALGQGPQFIFQYYEEEERQRGNFPDRFSGHQFPNYSSELNVNALLLGDSALYLCASSLALGLPRGGEQFFGPGTRLTVL.